This paragraph reports one T cell receptor (beta chain). At one boundary the junction diverges from the germline segment, which might be a read error. The data derive from a study of blood T cell repertoires in COVID-19. Whole-study context: Samples representing acute and convalescent COVID-19 were sourced from the United States, Italy and Spain. T cells, B-cell-depleted T cells, or PBMCs provided the cDNA or gDNA that served as material.

Authors' processing steps: Cell counts per sample came from amplifying reference gene primers. Generated by immunoSEQ multiplex PCR, the TCRdb table keeps only in-frame clones and is missing some. V and J calls and clone size are those listed in that table; D and trimming were worked out from the DNA. This sample has about 170,000 clones; 87% occur once, and the top ten carry 1.5% to 2%. This CDR3 contains 13 residues. Germline values: CDR1 MNHEY, CDR2 SVGAGI. The clonotype comes from a woman aged 50 to 60 with acute or convalescent COVID-19. The source material was peripheral blood. The chain uses TRBV6-5 and TRBJ2-3; no firm D call. DNA for the CDR3: TGTGCCAGCAGTTACCGCGCAACAGATCCGCAGTATTTT. Residues: CASSYRATDPQYF.